This T cell receptor beta chain is from a study of blood T cell repertoires in COVID-19. About the research overall: The samples span acute and convalescent COVID-19 from the United States, Italy and Spain. Sample material is recorded as cDNA or gDNA derived from T cells, B-cell-depleted T cells, or PBMCs.

This CDR3 has 15 residues. After removal of 4 bases from V and 4 bases from J, the junction contained 3 bases not matched to a gene. CDR1 WNHNN and CDR2 SYGVQD come from the germline V gene (reference sequence). Measured with immunoSEQ multiplex PCR; TCRdb has only the in-frame clones, and not every one. This sample has over 50,000 clones, with 88% found just once. The V gene is TRBV10-1, the J gene TRBJ2-3; 12 bases are a match to TRBD2. The sequenced sample was peripheral blood. This receptor was identified in a human donor in a cohort sampled during active COVID-19. CDR3 DNA sequence: TGCGCCAGCAGTGGGCTAGCGGGAGGGGCAGATACGCAGTATTTT. Translation gives CASSGLAGGADTQYF.